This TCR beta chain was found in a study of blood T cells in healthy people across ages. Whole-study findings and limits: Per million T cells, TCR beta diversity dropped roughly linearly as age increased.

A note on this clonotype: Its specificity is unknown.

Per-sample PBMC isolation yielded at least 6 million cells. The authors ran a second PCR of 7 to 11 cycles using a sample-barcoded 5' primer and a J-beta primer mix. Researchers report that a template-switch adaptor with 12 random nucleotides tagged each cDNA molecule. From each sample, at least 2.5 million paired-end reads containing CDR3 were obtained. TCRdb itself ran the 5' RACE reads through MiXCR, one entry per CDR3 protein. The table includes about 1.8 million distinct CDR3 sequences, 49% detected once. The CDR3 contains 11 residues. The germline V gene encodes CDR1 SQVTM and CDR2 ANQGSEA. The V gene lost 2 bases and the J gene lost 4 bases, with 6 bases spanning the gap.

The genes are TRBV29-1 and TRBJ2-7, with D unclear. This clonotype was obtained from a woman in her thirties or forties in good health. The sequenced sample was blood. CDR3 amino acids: CSVEREYEQYF. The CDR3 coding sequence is TGCAGCGTTGAACGCGAATACGAGCAGTACTTC.